The T cell receptor beta chain under discussion was sequenced for a study of glioma-infiltrating T cells after dendritic cell vaccination. Background on the study: Patients received autologous tumor lysate-pulsed dendritic cell vaccination between 2003 and 2012. Study observations and caveats: Only a small number of patients had complete blood and tumor samples.

Comment on this clone: The antigen remains unidentified.

The CDR3 totals 15 residues. V lost 4 bases, J lost 3 bases, and 5 bases stayed unmatched. Germline CDR1 reads MNHNS; CDR2 reads SASEGT. Amplification used 60 V beta primers and 13 J beta primers. The method was immunoSEQ multiplex PCR; TCRdb's version includes in-frame clones alone and lacks a portion of them. The repertoire includes under 100,000 clones, about 79% of them detected once, and over 5% sits in the top ten. This receptor was taken from a human donor with glioblastoma. This chain joins TRBV6-1 and TRBJ2-1, with TRBD2 identical over 8 bases. The sample consisted of blood, taken before dendritic cell vaccination. CDR3 coding DNA: TGTGCCAGCAGTGTCGCGGGACTAGTCTACAATGAGCAGTTCTTC. This codes for CASSVAGLVYNEQFF.